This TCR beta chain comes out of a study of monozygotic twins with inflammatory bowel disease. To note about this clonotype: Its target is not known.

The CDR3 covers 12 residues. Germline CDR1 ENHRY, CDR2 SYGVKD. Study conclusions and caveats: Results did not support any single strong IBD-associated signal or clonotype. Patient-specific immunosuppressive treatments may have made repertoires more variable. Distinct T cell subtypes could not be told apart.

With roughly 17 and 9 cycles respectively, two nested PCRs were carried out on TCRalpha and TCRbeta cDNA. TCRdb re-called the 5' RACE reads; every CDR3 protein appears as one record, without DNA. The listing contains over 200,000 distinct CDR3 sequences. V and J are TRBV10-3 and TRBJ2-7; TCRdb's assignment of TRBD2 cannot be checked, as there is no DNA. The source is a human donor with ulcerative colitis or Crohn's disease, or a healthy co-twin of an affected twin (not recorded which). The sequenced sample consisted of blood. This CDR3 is CATGPGAREQYF.